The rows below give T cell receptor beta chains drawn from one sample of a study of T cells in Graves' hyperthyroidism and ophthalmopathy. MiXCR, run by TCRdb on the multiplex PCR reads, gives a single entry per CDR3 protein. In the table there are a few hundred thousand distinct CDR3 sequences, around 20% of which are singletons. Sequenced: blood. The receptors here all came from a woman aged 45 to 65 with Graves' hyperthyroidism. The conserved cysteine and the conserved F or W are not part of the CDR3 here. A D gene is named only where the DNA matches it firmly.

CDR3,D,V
ASSERFGGYT,-,TRBV6-1
ASSLVSASGRAWSRIGELF,TRBD2,TRBV7-8
ASSVQGNQPQH,-,TRBV28
ASREQGTGAEAF,TRBD1,TRBV11-2
ASSPLFNAGNRDNEQF,-,TRBV18
ASSLGSSGVLETQY,-,TRBV11-2
ASNTGGRLGGYGYT,-,TRBV12-3/TRBV12-4
ASSFAGQGSGEQY,TRBD1,TRBV12-3/TRBV12-4
SARDPGQGHEQY,TRBD1,TRBV20-1
ASAGSWNTEAF,-,TRBV28
ASSQGGTGSTDTQY,TRBD1,TRBV3-1
ASSRDRGPGNTIY,TRBD1,TRBV18
ASSQGERGTGDPNYGYT,TRBD1,TRBV3-1
ASSLMAGDQETQY,TRBD2,TRBV5-1
ATGQPGVGPQH,-,TRBV24-1
ASSFSGHNYGYT,-,TRBV12-3/TRBV12-4
ASRFPGTGAGANVLT,TRBD1,TRBV28
ASSTRGLITHEAF,TRBD1,TRBV12-3/TRBV12-4